The rows below give T cell receptor beta chains drawn from one sample of a study of T cell changes during pregnancy in multiple sclerosis. Clones were read by immunoSEQ multiplex PCR, and TCRdb kept only the in-frame ones, dropping some. The sample shows about 64,000 clones, 80% to 95% of them seen only once. Specimen: peripheral blood, collected in the second trimester of pregnancy. The receptors come from a female donor in good health, enrolled as a control in a pregnancy study. The CDR3 runs from the conserved cysteine through the conserved F or W. A D gene is named only where the DNA matches it firmly. Clone size is given for some rows only: seen once, a few or many times, or a class if the clone is expanded.

clone_size,v_call,d_call,j_call,cdr3_nt,cdr3_aa
.,TRBV10-3,TRBD2,TRBJ2-3,TGTGCCATCAGCAGTAGGACTAGCGGGAGCACAGATACGCAGTATTTT,CAISSRTSGSTDTQYF
.,TRBV4-2,.,TRBJ2-1,TGTGCCAGCAGCCGTCTCCGGGGAGCGGATACTCACAATGAGCAGTTCTTC,CASSRLRGADTHNEQFF
.,TRBV21-1,.,TRBJ1-3,TGTGCCAGCAGCTCAACGACAGGGTCCTCCTACTCTGGAAACACCATATATTTT,CASSSTTGSSYSGNTIYF
.,TRBV6-1,.,TRBJ2-4,TGTGCCAGCAACCAACAGGGCGGCAAAAACATTCAGTACTTC,CASNQQGGKNIQYF
.,TRBV6-6,.,TRBJ2-7,TGTGCCAGCAGTTACTTACAAGACAGCTACGAGCAGTACTTC,CASSYLQDSYEQYF
.,TRBV7-9,TRBD1,TRBJ1-2,TGTGCCAGCAGCTTAGGGGCGGGACAGGAGAATGGCTACACCTTC,CASSLGAGQENGYTF
.,TRBV6-4,TRBD1,TRBJ2-2,TGTGCCAGCAGTCCCGGGACAGGGACCACCGGGGAGCTGTTTTTT,CASSPGTGTTGELFF
.,TRBV7-6,TRBD2,TRBJ2-2,TGTGCCAGCAGCCCAACGGGACTAGGCGGTACCGGGGAGCTGTTTTTT,CASSPTGLGGTGELFF
.,TRBV6-1,.,TRBJ2-4,TGTGCCAGCAGTGATGCAGGATTCGAAAACATTCAGTACTTC,CASSDAGFENIQYF
once,TRBV4-1,TRBD1,TRBJ1-1,TGCGCCAGCAGCCAGCACGAGTCAGGGGGTAAGGCTTTCTTT,CASSQHESGGKAFF
.,TRBV5-4,TRBD1,TRBJ2-7,TGTGCCAGCAGCTTGGAACAGGGGGCAGTTAAAGTGCAGTACTTC,CASSLEQGAVKVQYF
.,TRBV25-1,TRBD1,TRBJ1-2,TGTGCCAGCAGTGATCGGCGGAGGGGGCTTTTGGGCTACACCTTC,CASSDRRRGLLGYTF
once,TRBV29-1,.,TRBJ2-5,TGCAGCGTTGAAGTACTGAAGACCCAGTACTTC,CSVEVLKTQYF
.,TRBV11-3,TRBD2,TRBJ2-2,TGTGCCAGCAGCCCGAGACTAGCGGGGAGGAACACCGGGGAGCTGTTTTTT,CASSPRLAGRNTGELFF
.,TRBV29-1,TRBD1,TRBJ1-2,TGCAGCGTTGTAGTCCTTGGGACAGGGCATGGGGGCTACACCTTC,CSVVVLGTGHGGYTF
once,TRBV11-1,.,TRBJ1-3,TGTGCCAGCAGCTTTGCCCCCAGGGAAGGAAACACCATATATTTT,CASSFAPREGNTIYF
.,TRBV19,.,TRBJ2-1,TGTGCCAGTAGTATAACAGCCTACAATGAGCAGTTCTTC,CASSITAYNEQFF
.,TRBV27,TRBD2,TRBJ2-2,TGTGCCAGCAGTCTACTAGCGGGGAACACCGGGGAGCTGTTTTTT,CASSLLAGNTGELFF
.,TRBV7-2,.,TRBJ2-2,TGTGCCAGCAGCCCCCAACAGGGACCCGGGGAGCTGTTTTTT,CASSPQQGPGELFF
.,TRBV6-4,.,TRBJ2-2,TGTGCCAGCACCCCGGAAGGGGGCACCGGGGAGCTGTTTTTT,CASTPEGGTGELFF
.,TRBV6-1,TRBD1,TRBJ1-5,TGTGCCAGCAGGGACACGACAGGGTCTCAGCCCCAGCATTTT,CASRDTTGSQPQHF
.,TRBV6-4,TRBD2,TRBJ2-1,TGTGCCAGCAGTGAGGAGGGACTAGCGGGATTTTACAATGAGCAGTTCTTC,CASSEEGLAGFYNEQFF
.,TRBV5-1,TRBD1,TRBJ2-7,TGCGCCAGCAGCGACCGGGACAGCCACTACGAGCAGTACTTC,CASSDRDSHYEQYF
.,TRBV6-5,TRBD2,TRBJ2-5,TGTGCCAGCAGTTACTCGGGACTAGCGGGAGGGGAGACCCAGTACTTC,CASSYSGLAGGETQYF
.,TRBV29-1,TRBD1,TRBJ1-2,TGCAGCGCAGACAGGGAGTCCTATGGCTACACCTTC,CSADRESYGYTF
.,TRBV10-2,.,TRBJ1-2,TGCGCCAGCAGACGGCAGGAAAATGGCTACACCTTC,CASRRQENGYTF
few,TRBV5-1,.,TRBJ2-5,TGCGCCAGCAGCTCAGCGGGTGGTCTCCAAGAGACCCAGTACTTC,CASSSAGGLQETQYF
.,TRBV28,.,TRBJ2-7,TGTGCCAGCAGTTTTAGGCCGTTTCACCTTCGGGACGAGCAGTACTTC,CASSFRPFHLRDEQYF
.,TRBV7-9,.,TRBJ2-1,TGTGCCAGCAGTTTAGGGGGGAGGGAGCAGTTCTTC,CASSLGGREQFF
.,TRBV5-1,TRBD1,TRBJ1-1,TGCGCCAGCAGCTTGGACAGGGGCCAAATAAACACTGAAGCTTTCTTT,CASSLDRGQINTEAFF
.,TRBV5-6,.,TRBJ1-2,TGTGCCAGCAGCTTCAACAGAGGCTACACCTTC,CASSFNRGYTF
.,TRBV7-6,.,TRBJ2-1,TGTGCCAGCAGCTTCGGGCGGGGCCGCTACAATGAGCAGTTCTTC,CASSFGRGRYNEQFF
.,TRBV27,TRBD1,TRBJ2-3,TGTGCCAGCAGTCTACAGGGGGCGATTGATACGCAGTATTTT,CASSLQGAIDTQYF
.,TRBV11-2,TRBD2,TRBJ2-7,TGTGCCAGCAGCTTGGCCCCCCAGGGACTAGTTAGTAGAGAGGGGCAGTACTTC,CASSLAPQGLVSREGQYF
.,TRBV27,TRBD2,TRBJ2-7,TGTGCCAGCAGTTTAAGCGGGGGGGGGAAGTTTAAGCAGTACTTC,CASSLSGGGKFKQYF
.,TRBV4-2,.,TRBJ2-7,TGTGCCAGCAGCCAAGATATCTACGAGCAGTACTTC,CASSQDIYEQYF
.,TRBV5-1,TRBD2,TRBJ2-7,TGCGCCAGCACTAGCGGGAGTTCCTACGAGCAGTACTTC,CASTSGSSYEQYF
few,TRBV19,.,TRBJ1-5,TGTGCCAGTAGTATGGGCAGTCATAGCAATCAGCCCCAGCATTTT,CASSMGSHSNQPQHF
.,TRBV5-1,TRBD1,TRBJ1-1,TGCGCCAGCACCCGACAGGGACGGAACACTGAAGCTTTCTTT,CASTRQGRNTEAFF
.,TRBV6-5,TRBD2,TRBJ2-5,TGTGCCAGCAGACTAGCGGGGGGTCAAGAGACCCAGTACTTC,CASRLAGGQETQYF
.,TRBV4-1,TRBD1,TRBJ2-1,TGCGCCAGCAGCCAAGTGGGGACAGGGAACAATGAGCAGTTCTTC,CASSQVGTGNNEQFF
.,TRBV27,.,TRBJ2-5,TGTGCCAGCAGTTTATGGAGCGACCAAGAGACCCAGTACTTC,CASSLWSDQETQYF
.,TRBV28,TRBD1,TRBJ2-5,TGTGCCAGCACCTTAACCGGGATCGGGACAGCCAAAGAGACCCAGTACTTC,CASTLTGIGTAKETQYF
few,TRBV29-1,TRBD1,TRBJ1-1,TGCAGCGGCGTACAGGGGATGGACACTGAAGCTTTCTTT,CSGVQGMDTEAFF
.,TRBV5-1,TRBD1,TRBJ2-5,TGCGCCAGCAGCCGCGGGACAGGAGGTTACCAAGAGACCCAGTACTTC,CASSRGTGGYQETQYF
few,TRBV28,.,TRBJ1-1,TGTGCCAGCAGTTTGTTCACAGTGAACACTGAAGCTTTCTTT,CASSLFTVNTEAFF
once,TRBV6-1,TRBD1,TRBJ2-5,TGTGCCAGCAGTGACCTCTCAGGGGGCGGAGAGACCCAGTACTTC,CASSDLSGGGETQYF
.,TRBV27,.,TRBJ2-3,TGTGCCAGCAGTCCCTCCGGAGATACGCAGTATTTT,CASSPSGDTQYF
.,TRBV11-2,.,TRBJ1-2,TGTGCCAGCAGCCCGGGTCTAAGTAACTATGGCTACACCTTC,CASSPGLSNYGYTF
.,TRBV27,TRBD1,TRBJ1-1,TGTGCCAGCAGTCTAGGGGGGACAGCCCTGAACACTGAAGCTTTCTTT,CASSLGGTALNTEAFF
.,TRBV7-9,.,TRBJ1-2,TGTGCCAGCAGCCCCCTCAGGGGAATAGGCTACACCTTC,CASSPLRGIGYTF
.,TRBV10-2,.,TRBJ1-4,TGCGCCAGCCGGGAGGGTGCAACTAATGAAAAACTGTTTTTT,CASREGATNEKLFF
.,TRBV2,.,TRBJ2-7,TGTGCCAGCGCAGGGGTTTCCCACGAGCAGTACTTC,CASAGVSHEQYF
.,TRBV5-1,TRBD1,TRBJ1-6,TGCGCCAGCAGCATCGGGACAGCTAATTCACCCCTCCACTTT,CASSIGTANSPLHF
.,TRBV18,.,TRBJ1-1,TGTGCCAGCTCACCGGGGCAGAACACTGAAGCTTTCTTT,CASSPGQNTEAFF
.,TRBV7-3,.,TRBJ1-2,TGTGCCAGCAGCTTCGGGGGAAACTATGGCTACACCTTC,CASSFGGNYGYTF